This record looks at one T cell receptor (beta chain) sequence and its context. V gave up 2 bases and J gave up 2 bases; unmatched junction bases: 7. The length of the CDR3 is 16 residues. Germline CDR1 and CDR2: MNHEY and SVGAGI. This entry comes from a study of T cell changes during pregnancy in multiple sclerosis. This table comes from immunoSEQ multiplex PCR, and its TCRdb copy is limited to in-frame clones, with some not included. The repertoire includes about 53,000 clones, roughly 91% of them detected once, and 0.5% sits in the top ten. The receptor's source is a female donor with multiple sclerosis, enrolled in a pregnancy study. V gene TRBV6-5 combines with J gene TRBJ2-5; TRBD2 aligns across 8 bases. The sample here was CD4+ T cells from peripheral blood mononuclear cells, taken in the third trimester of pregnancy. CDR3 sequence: CASSYLGGGTQETQYF. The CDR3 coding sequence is TGTGCCAGCAGTTACCTCGGCGGGGGGACTCAAGAGACCCAGTACTTC.